Listed here are 5 T cell receptor beta chains from one sample, sequenced in a study of T cell changes during pregnancy in multiple sclerosis. Sequencing used immunoSEQ multiplex PCR; TCRdb keeps in-frame clones, though not all of them. The repertoire consists of fewer than 55,000 clones, with about 90% occurring once and the leading ten covering 0.45% to 0.6%. The sequencing here drew on CD4+ T cells from peripheral blood mononuclear cells, taken in the third trimester of pregnancy. The receptors originated from a female donor with multiple sclerosis, enrolled in a pregnancy study.

V gene TRBV15 combines with J gene TRBJ2-1; TRBD2 aligns across 8 bases. CDR3 length equals 15 residues. The germline CDR1 and CDR2 sequences are LNHNV and YYDKDF (reference sequence). V shed 1 base, J shed 13 bases, and the junction held 12 bases outside the gene matches. The CDR3 nucleotides read TGTGCCACCAGCAGAGCCGGGGGGGCCAGCATGTACCAGTTCTTC. As protein: CATSRAGGASMYQFF.

This chain uses TRBV7-2 with TRBJ2-5; TRBD2 agrees at 9 bases. J was trimmed by 5 bases and V by 2 bases; bases with no gene match: 6. CDR3 length: 15 residues. CDR1 is SGHTA, CDR2 FQGNSA, per germline. In nucleotides, the CDR3 is TGTGCCAGCAGCTTACTCGCGGGGGGGAAGGAGACCCAGTACTTC. This encodes CASSLLAGGKETQYF.

This clone was found once. V usage is TRBV18 and J usage is TRBJ2-3, with D possibly matching TRBD2 (6 bases). The germline CDR1 and CDR2 sequences are KGHSH and LQKENI. V lost 6 bases, J lost 3 bases, and 13 bases lay in between. This CDR3 is built from 14 residues. CDR3: CASSRAGGTDTQYF. DNA of the CDR3: TGTGCCAGCTCTCGGGCCGGGGGAACAGATACGCAGTATTTT.

The gene calls are TRBV4-1 and TRBJ2-7; 10 nucleotides align to TRBD1. The germline V gene encodes CDR1 MGHRA and CDR2 YSYEKL. With 1 base clipped from V and 3 bases from J, the junction kept 12 bases outside the gene matches. The CDR3 loop spans 18 amino acids. CDR3 nucleotides: TGCGCCAGCAGCCAAGCGGGACAGGGGAGGGCCAACCACTACGAGCAGTACTTC. Its translation: CASSQAGQGRANHYEQYF.

This chain uses TRBV7-2 with TRBJ1-5, with D maybe TRBD1 (5 bases). This CDR3 is built from 15 residues. Germline CDR1 and CDR2: SGHTA and FQGNSA. V gave up 5 bases and J gave up 0 bases, with 11 bases separating them. The CDR3 DNA reads TGTGCCAGCAGCGTTGAGCAGGGTAGCAATCAGCCCCAGCATTTT. Protein: CASSVEQGSNQPQHF.